This T cell receptor beta chain originates from a study of blood T cell repertoires in COVID-19 (dated by TCRdb to 2018 to 2020). Notes on the research overall: The collaborator samples originated in the United States, Italy and Spain and spanned the acute and convalescent phases of COVID-19. The prospective study material was composed of cDNA or gDNA derived from T cells, B-cell-depleted T cells, or PBMCs. Subjects who had been exposed to COVID-19, were actively infected with it, or had recovered from it provided the deeply sampled blood TCRbeta repertoires that made up the dataset. The repertoires were released in a freely available public database intended as a resource for research on the immune response to SARS-CoV-2. The samples were drawn from the first 160 participants of the ongoing ImmuneRACE study and from more than 1,000 subjects provided by 6 global collaborators. Sample metadata almost always included a de-identified subject ID, COVID-19 status, age in years and sex. Where HLA class I and class II types were available, the types were taken from metadata supplied by the sample provider, not from assay-based typing.

Comment on this clone: Its antigen is unknown. Per-nucleotide qualities are absent, and no much larger clonotype sits a single base away.

Whole blood was collected in K2EDTA tubes by collaborating institutions according to the institutions' own protocols. For TCRbeta analysis, collaborator samples were shipped as frozen whole blood, as isolated PBMCs, or as DNA extracted from either sample type. From the cysteine through the phenylalanine, the CDR3 covers 14 amino acids. The CDR3 DNA has 42 bases and is translated from base 1. The germline V gene (reference sequence) gives CDR1 as LNHDA and CDR2 as SQIVND. Clipping removes 6 bases from V and 7 bases from J, with 7 as the unmatched junction base count. The investigation overall reported the following: The quantity of clinical and demographic metadata differed by source and by participant and was supplied without curation.

The immunoSEQ Assay, a bias-controlled multiplex PCR, was used to amplify TCRbeta CDR3 regions from genomic DNA. Per the original workflow: The number of nucleated cells in each sample was estimated from the amplification of reference gene primers within the assay. To quantify the absolute abundance of each unique TCRbeta CDR3 rearrangement, sequence reads were collapsed and filtered. Productive Simpson clonality was computed per sample as the square root of Simpson's diversity index over productive rearrangements. TCRdb stores this immuneACCESS table with in-frame sequences only. Part of the clones is absent; in the studies checked, under half of the shortfall reflects unresolved V genes, and no reason is known for the rest. That table gives V, J and clone size, and the DNA gave D and trimming. This sample comprises around 57,000 clones, around nine tenths of them detected only once. Jointly, the top ten make up 3.5% of the sample.

Sequenced: peripheral blood. This chain joins TRBV19 to TRBJ2-1; a stretch of 9 junction bases matches TRBD1. The receptor was isolated from a human donor in a cohort sampled during active COVID-19. The CDR3 sequence is CASRGTGRDNEQFF. The DNA is as follows: TGTGCCAGTAGAGGGACAGGGAGGGATAATGAGCAGTTCTTC. Outside the CDR3, residues come from the reference TRBV19 and TRBJ2-1 proteins, so the full variable domain is: DGGITQSPKYLFRKEGQNVTLSCEQNLNHDAMYWYRQDPGQGLRLIYYSQIVNDFQKGDIAEGYSVSREKKESFPLTVTSAQKNPTAFYLCASRGTGRDNEQFFGPGTRLTVL.